This record looks at one T cell receptor (beta chain) sequence and its context. From blood CD8+ and CD4+ T cells, the TCR beta chain was sequenced. CDR3 size: 12 residues. Looked up from germline, CDR1 is KGHSH and CDR2 is LQKENI. J was trimmed by 7 bases and V by 8 bases; bases with no gene match: 4. This entry belongs to a study of CD8 T cells in Susac syndrome. Reverse transcription of 0.5 to 1 ug RNA was performed with random hexamers. Each CDR3 protein is one row after TCRdb ran MiXCR on the immunoSEQ multiplex PCR reads. The sample lists about 210,000 distinct CDR3 sequences, around 96% occurring once.

The sample consisted of CD4+ T cells from PBMCs. V and J are TRBV18 and TRBJ1-4, with 7 positions matching TRBD1. This sequence was found in a human donor with multiple sclerosis. DNA of the CDR3: TGTGCCAGCGACAGGGATGGTGAAAAACTGTTTTTT. Residues: CASDRDGEKLFF.